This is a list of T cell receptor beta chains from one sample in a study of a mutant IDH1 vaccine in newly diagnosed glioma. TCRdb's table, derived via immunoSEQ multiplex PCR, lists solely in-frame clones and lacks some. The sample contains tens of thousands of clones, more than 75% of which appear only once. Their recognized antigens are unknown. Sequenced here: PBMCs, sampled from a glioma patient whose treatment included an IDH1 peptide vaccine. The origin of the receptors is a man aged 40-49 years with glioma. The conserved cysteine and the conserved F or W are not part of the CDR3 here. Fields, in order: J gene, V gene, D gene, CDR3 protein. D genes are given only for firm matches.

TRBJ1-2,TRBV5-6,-,ASSWRSRHGYT
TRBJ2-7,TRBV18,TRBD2,ASSSTSGRTVSYEQY
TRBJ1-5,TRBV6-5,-,ASRPQGLNQPQH
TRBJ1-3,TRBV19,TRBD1,ASSVGTGDGNTIY
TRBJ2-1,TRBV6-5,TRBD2,ASSHGLAGAGEQF
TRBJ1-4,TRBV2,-,ASSPDGNEKLF
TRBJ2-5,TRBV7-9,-,ASSPDSEQKTQY
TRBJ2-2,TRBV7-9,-,ASSLPGELF
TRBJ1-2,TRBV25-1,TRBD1,ASSPPGQGAFGYT
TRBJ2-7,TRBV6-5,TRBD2,AAKPGTSEYEQY
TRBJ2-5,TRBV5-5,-,ASSLLGVETQY
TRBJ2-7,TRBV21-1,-,ASPIEGSYEQY
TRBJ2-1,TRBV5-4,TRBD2,ASSLNGGRANEQF
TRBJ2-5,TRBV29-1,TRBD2,SVLAAQETQY
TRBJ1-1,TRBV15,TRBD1,ATSRVTGAVNTEAF
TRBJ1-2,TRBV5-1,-,ASSLGSGNYGYT
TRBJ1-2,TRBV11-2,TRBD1,ASSSAGGVNYGYT
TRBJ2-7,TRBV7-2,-,ASSQRARAYEQY
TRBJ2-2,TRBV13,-,ASSHYLTGELF
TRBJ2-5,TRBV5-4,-,ASSLDSQETQY
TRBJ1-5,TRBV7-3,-,ASSQGPRGTQPQH
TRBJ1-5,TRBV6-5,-,ASSYSNRESNQPQH
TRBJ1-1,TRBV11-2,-,ASSLSPPKTEAF
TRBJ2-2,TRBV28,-,ASRQQGTGELF
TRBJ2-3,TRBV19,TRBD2,ASMNLAGGRNTQY
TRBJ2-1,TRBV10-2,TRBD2,ASSGGRLAGNNEQF
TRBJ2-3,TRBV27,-,ASSPGTLSTDTQY
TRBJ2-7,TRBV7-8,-,ASSRTGMNSYEQY
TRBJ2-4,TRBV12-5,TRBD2,ASGLDGLAGEKQY
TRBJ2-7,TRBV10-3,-,AISESAGYEQY
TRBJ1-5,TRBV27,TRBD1,ASSADRAFNQPQH
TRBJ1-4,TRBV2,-,ASSVVGQTNEKLF
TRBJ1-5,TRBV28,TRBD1,ASRTGQSNQPQH
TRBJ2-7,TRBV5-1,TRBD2,ASSLGLAGVGYEQY
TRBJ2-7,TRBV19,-,ASSTSWTEQY
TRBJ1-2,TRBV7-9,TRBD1,ASSWTGKGDYT
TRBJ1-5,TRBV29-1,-,SAGQGGSNQPQH
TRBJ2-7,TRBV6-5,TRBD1,TSSYPEDRVY
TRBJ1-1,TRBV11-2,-,ASSLSDGSMNTEAF
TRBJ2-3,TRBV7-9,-,ASSLENLADTQY
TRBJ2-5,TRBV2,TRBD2,ASALTGTTQETQY
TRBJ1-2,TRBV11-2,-,ASSPAAVGYGYT
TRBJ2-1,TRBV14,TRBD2,ASSQLAGFYNEQF
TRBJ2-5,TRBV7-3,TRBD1,ASSLTDREETQY
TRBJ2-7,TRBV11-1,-,ASSLSAAHEQY
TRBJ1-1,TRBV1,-,TSEVIAGKTEAF
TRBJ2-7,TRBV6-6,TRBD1,ASSYSTAPSGTGL
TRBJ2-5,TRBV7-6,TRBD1,ASSLRHRGSTQETQY
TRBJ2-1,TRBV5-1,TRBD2,ASSRLAGGDYNEQF
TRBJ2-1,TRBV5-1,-,ASSLLPGLDNEQF
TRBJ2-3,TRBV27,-,ASSLVGIGTDTQY
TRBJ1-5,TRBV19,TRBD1,ASSDGQVSNQPQH
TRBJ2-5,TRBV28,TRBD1,ASKTGYGETQY
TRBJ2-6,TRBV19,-,ASSIWGGAGANVLT
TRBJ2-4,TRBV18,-,ASSPRHLGAKNIQY
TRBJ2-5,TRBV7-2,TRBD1,ASSLGTVKETQY
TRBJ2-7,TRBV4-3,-,ASSQDNGLSLQQY
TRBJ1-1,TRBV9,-,ASSMTEKVNTEAF
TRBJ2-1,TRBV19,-,ASSIPFGEQF
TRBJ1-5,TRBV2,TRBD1,ASRARTGINQPQH